This T cell receptor beta chain was identified during a study of blood T cell repertoires in COVID-19. About the research overall: The study drew acute and convalescent COVID-19 samples from the United States, Italy and Spain.

Germline V gene lookup returns CDR1 SGDLS and CDR2 YYNGEE. With 0 bases removed from V and 3 bases from J, the gap between germline ends came to 12 bases. CDR3 length: 16 residues. Under the authors' procedure: Estimation of nucleated cell counts relied on the amplification of reference gene primers. The data were produced by immunoSEQ multiplex PCR, yet TCRdb's version contains in-frame clones alone and is incomplete. V, J and clone size were drawn from that table, and D and trimming were deduced from the DNA. Seen here are a few hundred thousand clones, approximately 84% observed once, and the top ten hold about 2.3%.

Material for sequencing was peripheral blood. The clonotype comes from a woman between 55 and 75 years old with acute or convalescent COVID-19. The chain has TRBV9 and TRBJ2-2; tentative D call: TRBD2 (6 bases). The CDR3 protein is CASSVGTGGDTGELFF. In nucleotides, the CDR3 is TGTGCCAGCAGCGTAGGAACAGGAGGGGACACCGGGGAGCTGTTTTTT.